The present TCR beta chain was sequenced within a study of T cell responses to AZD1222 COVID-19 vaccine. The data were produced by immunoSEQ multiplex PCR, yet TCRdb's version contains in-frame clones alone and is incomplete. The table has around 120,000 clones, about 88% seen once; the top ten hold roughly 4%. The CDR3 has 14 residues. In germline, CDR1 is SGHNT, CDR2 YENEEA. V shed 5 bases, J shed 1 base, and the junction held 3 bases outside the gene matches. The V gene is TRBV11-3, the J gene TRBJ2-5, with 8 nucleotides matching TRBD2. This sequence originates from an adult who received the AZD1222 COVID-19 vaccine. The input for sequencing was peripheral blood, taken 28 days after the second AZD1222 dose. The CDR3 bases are TGTGCCAGCAGCCGGAGCGGGGGCCAAGAGACCCAGTACTTC. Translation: CASSRSGGQETQYF. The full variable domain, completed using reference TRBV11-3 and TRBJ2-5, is EAGVVQSPRYKIIEKKQPVAFWCNPISGHNTLYWYLQNLGQGPELLIRYENEEAVDDSQLPKDRFSAERLKGVDSTLKIQPAELGDSAVYLCASSRSGGQETQYFGPGTRLLVL.